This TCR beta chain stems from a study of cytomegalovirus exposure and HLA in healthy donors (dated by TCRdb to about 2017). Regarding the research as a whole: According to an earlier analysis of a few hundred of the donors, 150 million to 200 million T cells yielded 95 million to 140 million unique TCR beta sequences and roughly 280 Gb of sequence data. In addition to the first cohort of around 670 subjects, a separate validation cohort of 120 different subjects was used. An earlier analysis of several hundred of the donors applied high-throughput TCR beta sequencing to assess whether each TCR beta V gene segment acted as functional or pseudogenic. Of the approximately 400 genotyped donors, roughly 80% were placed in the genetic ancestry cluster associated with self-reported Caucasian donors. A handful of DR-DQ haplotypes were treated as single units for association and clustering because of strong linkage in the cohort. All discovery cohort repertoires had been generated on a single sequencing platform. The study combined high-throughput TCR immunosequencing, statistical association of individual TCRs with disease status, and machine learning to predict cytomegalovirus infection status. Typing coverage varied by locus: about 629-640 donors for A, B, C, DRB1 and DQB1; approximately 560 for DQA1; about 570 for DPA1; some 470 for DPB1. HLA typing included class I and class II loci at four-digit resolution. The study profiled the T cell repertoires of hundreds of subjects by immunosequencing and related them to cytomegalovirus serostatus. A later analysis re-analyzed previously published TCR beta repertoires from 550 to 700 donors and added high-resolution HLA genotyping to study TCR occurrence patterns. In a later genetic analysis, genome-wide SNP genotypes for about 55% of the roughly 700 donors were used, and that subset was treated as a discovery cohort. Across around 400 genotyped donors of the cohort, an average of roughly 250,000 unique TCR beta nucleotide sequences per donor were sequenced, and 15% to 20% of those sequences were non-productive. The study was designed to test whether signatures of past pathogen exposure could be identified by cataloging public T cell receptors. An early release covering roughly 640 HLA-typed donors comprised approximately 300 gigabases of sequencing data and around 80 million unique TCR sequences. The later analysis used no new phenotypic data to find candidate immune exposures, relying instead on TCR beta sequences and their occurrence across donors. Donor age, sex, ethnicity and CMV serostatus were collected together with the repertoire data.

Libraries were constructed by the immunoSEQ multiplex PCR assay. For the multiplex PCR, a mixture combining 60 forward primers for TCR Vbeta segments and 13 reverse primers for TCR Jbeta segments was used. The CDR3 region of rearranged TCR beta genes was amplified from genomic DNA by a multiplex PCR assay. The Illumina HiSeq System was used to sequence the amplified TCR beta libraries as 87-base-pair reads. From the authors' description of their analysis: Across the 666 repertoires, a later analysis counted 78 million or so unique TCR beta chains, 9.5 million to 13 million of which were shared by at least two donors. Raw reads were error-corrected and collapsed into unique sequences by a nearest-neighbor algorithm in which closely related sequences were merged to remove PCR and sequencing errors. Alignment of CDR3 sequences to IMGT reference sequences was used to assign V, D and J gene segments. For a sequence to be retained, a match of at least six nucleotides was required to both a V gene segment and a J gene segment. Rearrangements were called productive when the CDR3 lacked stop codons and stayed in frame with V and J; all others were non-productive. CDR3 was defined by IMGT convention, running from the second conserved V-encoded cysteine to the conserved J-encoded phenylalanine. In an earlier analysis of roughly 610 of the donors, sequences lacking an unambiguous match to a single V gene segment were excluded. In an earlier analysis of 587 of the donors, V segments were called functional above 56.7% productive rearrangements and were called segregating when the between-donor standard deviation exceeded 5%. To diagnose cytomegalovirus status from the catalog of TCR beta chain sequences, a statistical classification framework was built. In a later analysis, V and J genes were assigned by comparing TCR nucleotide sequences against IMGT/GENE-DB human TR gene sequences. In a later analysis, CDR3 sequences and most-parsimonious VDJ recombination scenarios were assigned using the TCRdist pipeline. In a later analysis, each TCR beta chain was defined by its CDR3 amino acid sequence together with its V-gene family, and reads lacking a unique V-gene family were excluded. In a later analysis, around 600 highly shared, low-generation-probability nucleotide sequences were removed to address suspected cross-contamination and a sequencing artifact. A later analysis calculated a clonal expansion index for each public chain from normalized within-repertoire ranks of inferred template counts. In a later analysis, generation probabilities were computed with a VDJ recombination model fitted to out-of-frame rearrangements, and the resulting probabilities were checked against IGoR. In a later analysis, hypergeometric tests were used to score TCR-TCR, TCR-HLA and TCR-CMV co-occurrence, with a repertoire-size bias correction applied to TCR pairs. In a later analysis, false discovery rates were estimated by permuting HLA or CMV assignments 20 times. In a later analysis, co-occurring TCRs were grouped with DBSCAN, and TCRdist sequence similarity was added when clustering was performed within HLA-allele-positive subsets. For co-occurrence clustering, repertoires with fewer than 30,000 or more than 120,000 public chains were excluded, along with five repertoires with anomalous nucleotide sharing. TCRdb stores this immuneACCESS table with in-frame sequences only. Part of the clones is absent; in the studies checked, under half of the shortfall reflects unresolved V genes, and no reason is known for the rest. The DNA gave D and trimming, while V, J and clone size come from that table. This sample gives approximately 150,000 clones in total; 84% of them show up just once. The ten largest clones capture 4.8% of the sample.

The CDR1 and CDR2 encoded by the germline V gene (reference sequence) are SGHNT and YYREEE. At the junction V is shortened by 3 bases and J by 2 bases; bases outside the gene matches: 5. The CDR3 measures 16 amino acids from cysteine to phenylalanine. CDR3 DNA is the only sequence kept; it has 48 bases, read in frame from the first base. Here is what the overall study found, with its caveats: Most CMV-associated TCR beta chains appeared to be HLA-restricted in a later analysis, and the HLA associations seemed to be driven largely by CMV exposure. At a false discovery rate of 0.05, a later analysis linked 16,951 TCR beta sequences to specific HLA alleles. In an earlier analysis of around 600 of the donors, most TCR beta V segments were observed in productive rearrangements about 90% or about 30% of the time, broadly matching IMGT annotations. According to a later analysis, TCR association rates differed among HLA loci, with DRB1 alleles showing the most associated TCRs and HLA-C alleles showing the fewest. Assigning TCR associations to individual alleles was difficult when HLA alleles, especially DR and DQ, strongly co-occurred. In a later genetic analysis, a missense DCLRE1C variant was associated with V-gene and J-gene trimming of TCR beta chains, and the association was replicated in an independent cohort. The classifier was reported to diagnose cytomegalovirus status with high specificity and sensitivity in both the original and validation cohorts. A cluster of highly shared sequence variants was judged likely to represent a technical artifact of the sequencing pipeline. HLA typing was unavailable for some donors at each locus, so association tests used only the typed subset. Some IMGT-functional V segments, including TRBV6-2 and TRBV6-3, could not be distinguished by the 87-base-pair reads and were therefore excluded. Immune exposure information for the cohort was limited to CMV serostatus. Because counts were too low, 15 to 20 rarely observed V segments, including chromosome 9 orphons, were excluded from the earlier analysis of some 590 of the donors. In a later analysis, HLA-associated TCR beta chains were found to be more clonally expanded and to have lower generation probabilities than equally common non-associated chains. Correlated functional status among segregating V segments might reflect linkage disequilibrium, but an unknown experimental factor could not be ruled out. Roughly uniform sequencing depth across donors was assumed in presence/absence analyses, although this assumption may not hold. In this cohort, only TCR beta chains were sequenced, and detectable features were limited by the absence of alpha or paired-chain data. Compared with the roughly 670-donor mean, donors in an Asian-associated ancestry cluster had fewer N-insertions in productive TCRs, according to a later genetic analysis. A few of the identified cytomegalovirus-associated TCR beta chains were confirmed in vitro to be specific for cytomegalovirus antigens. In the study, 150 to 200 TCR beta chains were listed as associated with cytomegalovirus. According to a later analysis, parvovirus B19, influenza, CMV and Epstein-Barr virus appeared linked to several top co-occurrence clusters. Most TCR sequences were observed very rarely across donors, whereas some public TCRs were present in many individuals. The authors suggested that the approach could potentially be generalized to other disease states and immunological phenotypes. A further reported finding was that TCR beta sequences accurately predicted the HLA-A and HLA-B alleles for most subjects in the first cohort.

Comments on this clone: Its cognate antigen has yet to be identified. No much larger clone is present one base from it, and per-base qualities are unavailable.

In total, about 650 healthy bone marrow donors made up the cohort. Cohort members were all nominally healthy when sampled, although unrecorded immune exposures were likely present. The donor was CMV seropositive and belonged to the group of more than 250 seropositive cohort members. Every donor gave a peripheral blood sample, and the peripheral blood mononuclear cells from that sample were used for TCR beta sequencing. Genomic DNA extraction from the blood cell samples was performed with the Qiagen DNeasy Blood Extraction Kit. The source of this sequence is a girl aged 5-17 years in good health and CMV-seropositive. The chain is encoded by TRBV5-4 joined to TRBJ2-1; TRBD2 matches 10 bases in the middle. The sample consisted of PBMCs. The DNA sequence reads TGTGCCAGCAGCTCCCTAGCGGGGGTAACCTACAATGAGCAGTTCTTC. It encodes CASSSLAGVTYNEQFF.